This is a list of T cell receptor beta chains from one sample in a study of blood T cell repertoires in COVID-19. Repertoires were generated with immunoSEQ multiplex PCR, while TCRdb's copy carries only in-frame clones and drops some. In the table there are 350,000 to 450,000 clones, around nine tenths of which are singletons. Sequenced material: PBMCs or T cells enriched from blood (not recorded which). The source is a woman aged 18-29 years who had been exposed to COVID-19. The CDR3 runs from the conserved cysteine through the conserved F or W.

j_call: TRBJ1-4
v_call: TRBV28
cdr3_aa: CASTRRVNEKLFF

j_call: TRBJ1-2
v_call: TRBV6-9
cdr3_aa: CASTNRAPNYGYTF

j_call: TRBJ2-5
v_call: TRBV5-1
cdr3_aa: CASSLDSFGMETQYF

j_call: TRBJ2-7
v_call: TRBV24-1
cdr3_aa: CATSDPASGGYEQYF

j_call: TRBJ1-5
v_call: TRBV10-2
cdr3_aa: CASGRHLSNQPQHF

j_call: TRBJ2-1
v_call: TRBV6-2/TRBV6-3
cdr3_aa: CASSLKPDRVGSYNEQFF

j_call: TRBJ2-2
v_call: TRBV19
cdr3_aa: CASGSGWSTGELFF

j_call: TRBJ1-5
v_call: TRBV7-2
cdr3_aa: CASSLETGNQPQHF

j_call: TRBJ2-2
v_call: TRBV5-4
cdr3_aa: CASSLLGTAVTGELFF

j_call: TRBJ2-1
v_call: TRBV4-3
cdr3_aa: CASSHLIQPGLPYNEQFF

j_call: TRBJ1-1
v_call: TRBV13
cdr3_aa: CASSLVQLNTEAFF

j_call: TRBJ1-1
v_call: TRBV7-2
cdr3_aa: CASSSSAEDTEAFF

j_call: TRBJ2-2
v_call: TRBV11-2
cdr3_aa: CASSLGVSASGRAGELFF

j_call: TRBJ2-5
v_call: TRBV6-5
cdr3_aa: CASIVRGEETQYF

j_call: TRBJ1-1
v_call: TRBV18
cdr3_aa: CASSPGTGNTEAFF

j_call: TRBJ1-3
v_call: TRBV4-3
cdr3_aa: CASSRGGGNTIYF

j_call: TRBJ1-5
v_call: TRBV27
cdr3_aa: CASSLQGHQPQHF

j_call: TRBJ2-7
v_call: TRBV19
cdr3_aa: CASSMGGGRDEQYF

j_call: TRBJ1-1
v_call: TRBV19
cdr3_aa: CASSGGQGQTEAFF

j_call: TRBJ2-7
v_call: TRBV2
cdr3_aa: CASPPRTGTGGEQYF

j_call: TRBJ2-1
v_call: TRBV11-1
cdr3_aa: CASSQTSGSYNEQFF

j_call: TRBJ2-7
v_call: TRBV27
cdr3_aa: CASSLTATHEQYF

j_call: TRBJ1-5
v_call: TRBV6-6
cdr3_aa: CASSKDRNSNQPQHF

j_call: TRBJ2-6
v_call: TRBV27
cdr3_aa: CASSYLAPSGANVLTF

j_call: TRBJ2-7
v_call: TRBV29-1
cdr3_aa: CSVDAGQDPNEQYF

j_call: TRBJ1-1
v_call: TRBV6-4
cdr3_aa: CASKGRQGDQNTEAFF

j_call: TRBJ2-7
v_call: TRBV24-1
cdr3_aa: CATESRDTYEQYF

j_call: TRBJ1-6
v_call: TRBV7-3
cdr3_aa: CASSLTRDRNSPLHF

j_call: TRBJ1-5
v_call: TRBV29-1
cdr3_aa: CSVAGGLSNQPQHF

j_call: TRBJ2-7
v_call: TRBV4-3
cdr3_aa: CASSPGGGEAYEQYF

j_call: TRBJ1-2
v_call: TRBV5-1
cdr3_aa: CASSSEPTGYYGYTF

j_call: TRBJ2-1
v_call: TRBV10-2
cdr3_aa: CASKDRAYNEQFF

j_call: TRBJ1-1
v_call: TRBV7-6
cdr3_aa: CASSLQGGWDTEAFF

j_call: TRBJ1-6
v_call: TRBV5-1
cdr3_aa: CASSLGGSSYNSPLHF

j_call: TRBJ2-7
v_call: TRBV11-3
cdr3_aa: CASSLGERTYEQYF

j_call: TRBJ2-1
v_call: TRBV27
cdr3_aa: CASSFSGPSYNEQFF

j_call: TRBJ1-4
v_call: TRBV15
cdr3_aa: CATSRITGFGEKLFF

j_call: TRBJ2-1
v_call: TRBV7-2
cdr3_aa: CASSSDRYGEQFF

j_call: TRBJ1-1
v_call: TRBV6-5
cdr3_aa: CASRDPRGRTEAFF

j_call: TRBJ1-4
v_call: TRBV11-2
cdr3_aa: CASSATAGGEKLFF

j_call: TRBJ2-5
v_call: TRBV7-9
cdr3_aa: CASSGTGWETQYF

j_call: TRBJ2-1
v_call: TRBV18
cdr3_aa: CASTGQGSYNEQFF